The rows below give T cell receptor beta chains drawn from one sample of a study of shared clonotypes between healthy human individuals. Method: immunoSEQ multiplex PCR; TCRdb's copy keeps in-frame clones and lacks some. This sample has about 2 million clones, with 90% to 95% found just once. The source material was naive CD4+ T cells sorted from blood. These receptors were taken from a man aged 18 to 35 in good health. Each CDR3 is given with its conserved first and last residue. Fields, in order: D gene, V gene, clone size, J gene, CDR3 protein, CDR3 DNA. The D gene is left open where the match is weak. Size values are once, few and many counts, or a class for expanded clones, and some rows have none.

.	TRBV5-4	.	TRBJ2-2	CASSLAGGELFF	TGTGCCAGCAGCTTGGCGGGCGGGGAGCTGTTTTTT
.	TRBV10-3	.	TRBJ1-4	CAVRATNEKLFF	TGTGCCGTCAGGGCAACTAATGAAAAACTGTTTTTT
.	TRBV7-8	.	TRBJ1-2	CASSLTPRGNYGYTF	TGTGCCAGCAGCCTAACCCCGAGAGGAAACTATGGCTACACCTTC
.	TRBV5-1	.	TRBJ2-2	CASSLVSHSTGELFF	TGCGCCAGCAGCTTGGTCTCGCATTCCACCGGGGAGCTGTTTTTT
TRBD1	TRBV28	.	TRBJ2-7	CASTPRRTGGSYEQYF	TGTGCCAGCACCCCACGGAGGACAGGGGGCTCCTACGAGCAGTACTTC
TRBD1	TRBV6-1	.	TRBJ1-6	CASSVWTGLNNSPLHF	TGTGCCAGCAGTGTATGGACAGGGCTCAATAATTCACCCCTCCACTTT
.	TRBV6-1	once	TRBJ1-4	CASSVGRGPAYEKLFF	TGTGCCAGCAGTGTTGGGAGAGGACCGGCATACGAAAAACTGTTTTTT
.	TRBV5-1	.	TRBJ2-2	CASCDRVDAGELFF	TGCGCCAGTTGTGATAGGGTAGACGCCGGGGAGCTGTTTTTT
.	TRBV4-1	.	TRBJ1-2	CASSQVLGFYGYTF	TGCGCCAGCAGCCAAGTCTTGGGATTCTATGGCTACACCTTC
TRBD2	TRBV6-6	.	TRBJ2-7	CASRVAGGSYEQYF	TGTGCCAGCCGAGTAGCGGGGGGGTCCTACGAGCAGTACTTC
.	TRBV6-5	.	TRBJ2-7	CASTPSRDSYEQYF	TGTGCCAGCACCCCTAGCAGGGATTCCTACGAGCAGTACTTC
.	TRBV4-1	.	TRBJ1-1	CASSHPNFEAFF	TGCGCCAGCAGCCACCCCAATTTTGAAGCTTTCTTT
.	TRBV9	.	TRBJ1-3	CASSVASTSGNTIYF	TGTGCCAGCAGCGTTGCCAGTACCTCTGGAAACACCATATATTTT
.	TRBV19	.	TRBJ2-1	CASSIDRQSYNEQFF	TGTGCCAGTAGTATAGACAGACAGAGCTACAATGAGCAGTTCTTC
.	TRBV6-1	.	TRBJ1-1	CASSEANREAFF	TGTGCCAGCAGTGAAGCAAACCGTGAAGCTTTCTTT
.	TRBV18	.	TRBJ2-5	CASSPTGWGETQYF	TGTGCCAGCTCACCAACAGGGTGGGGAGAGACCCAGTACTTC
TRBD1	TRBV19	.	TRBJ2-3	CASSTHRGRTDTQYF	TGTGCCAGTAGTACTCACAGGGGGAGGACAGATACGCAGTATTTT
TRBD1	TRBV6-1	.	TRBJ1-5	CASSDQDRANQPQHF	TGTGCCAGCAGTGACCAAGACAGGGCCAATCAGCCCCAGCATTTT
.	TRBV30	.	TRBJ2-6	CAWSGGSGANVLTF	TGTGCCTGGAGTGGCGGGTCCGGGGCCAACGTCCTGACTTTC
TRBD1	TRBV4-2	.	TRBJ2-7	CASSIGDRGSERYF	TGTGCCAGCAGCATCGGGGACAGGGGTTCCGAGCGGTACTTC
.	TRBV20-1	.	TRBJ1-2	CSAREGTGYTF	TGCAGTGCTAGAGAGGGGACTGGCTACACCTTC
.	TRBV5-1	once	TRBJ1-1	CASSLEPNSNTEAFF	TGCGCCAGCAGCTTGGAGCCTAACAGCAACACTGAAGCTTTCTTT
.	TRBV5-6	.	TRBJ2-6	CASRPSGANVLTF	TGTGCCAGCAGGCCGTCTGGGGCCAACGTCCTGACTTTC
.	TRBV10-1	.	TRBJ1-2	CASSGQGGGYTF	TGCGCCAGCAGTGGGCAGGGAGGTGGCTACACCTTC
TRBD1	TRBV29-1	.	TRBJ1-2	CSVVGQGNYGYTF	TGCAGCGTTGTGGGACAGGGAAACTATGGCTACACCTTC
.	TRBV9	.	TRBJ1-5	CASNRDGYSNQPQHF	TGTGCCAGCAATAGGGACGGTTATAGCAATCAGCCCCAGCATTTT
.	TRBV28	.	TRBJ2-4	CASSLGGQKNIQYF	TGTGCCAGCAGTTTGGGGGGACAGAAAAACATTCAGTACTTC
.	TRBV9	.	TRBJ1-5	CASSLDSASNQPQHF	TGTGCCAGCAGCTTGGACAGCGCTAGCAATCAGCCCCAGCATTTT
TRBD1	TRBV5-6	.	TRBJ2-3	CASSWGQGVSTDTQYF	TGTGCCAGCAGCTGGGGACAGGGAGTCTCTACAGATACGCAGTATTTT
.	TRBV6-1	.	TRBJ1-1	CASSVEGYLVTEAFF	TGTGCCAGCAGTGTTGAAGGTTATTTGGTCACTGAAGCTTTCTTT
TRBD1	TRBV5-1	once	TRBJ2-1	CASSRPGTGGNEQFF	TGCGCCAGCAGCCGGCCCGGGACAGGGGGCAATGAGCAGTTCTTC
.	TRBV15	.	TRBJ2-5	CATSRALETQYF	TGTGCCACCAGCAGGGCGTTAGAGACCCAGTACTTC
.	TRBV27	.	TRBJ1-1	CASSSPGANTEAFF	TGTGCCAGCAGCTCCCCGGGGGCGAACACTGAAGCTTTCTTT
.	TRBV6-5	.	TRBJ2-1	CASSRESYNEQFF	TGTGCCAGCAGCCGGGAATCCTACAATGAGCAGTTCTTC
TRBD1	TRBV19	.	TRBJ1-6	CASSAGGHSPLHF	TGTGCCAGTAGTGCAGGGGGCCATTCACCCCTCCACTTT
.	TRBV19	.	TRBJ2-7	CASSIGLRSSYEQYF	TGTGCCAGTAGTATAGGCCTCCGGAGCTCCTACGAGCAGTACTTC
TRBD2	TRBV18	.	TRBJ2-2	CASSRAGLNTGELFF	TGTGCCAGCTCACGAGCGGGACTTAACACCGGGGAGCTGTTTTTT
TRBD1	TRBV6-5	.	TRBJ2-7	CASTERGTGLLGWYF	TGTGCCAGCACCGAGCGCGGGACAGGCCTCCTTGGGTGGTACTTC
.	TRBV7-9	.	TRBJ1-1	CASSGMKANTEAFF	TGTGCCAGCAGCGGGATGAAGGCGAACACTGAAGCTTTCTTT
TRBD1	TRBV5-1	.	TRBJ2-5	CASSTGTGGQETQYF	TGCGCCAGCAGCACAGGGACAGGGGGCCAGGAGACCCAGTACTTC
.	TRBV6-1	once	TRBJ1-2	CASGYTGIDGYTF	TGTGCCAGCGGCTATACAGGGATTGATGGCTACACCTTC
TRBD2	TRBV2	.	TRBJ2-5	CASSAGTSRKETQYF	TGTGCCAGCAGTGCCGGGACTAGTCGTAAAGAGACCCAGTACTTC
.	TRBV29-1	.	TRBJ1-1	CSVKPRQNMNTEAFF	TGCAGCGTCAAACCGAGACAGAACATGAACACTGAAGCTTTCTTT
.	TRBV18	.	TRBJ2-3	CASSAFSSTDTQYF	TGTGCCAGCTCCGCGTTTTCGAGCACAGATACGCAGTATTTT
.	TRBV5-1	.	TRBJ2-1	CASSLGVANEQFF	TGCGCCAGCAGCTTGGGAGTTGCCAATGAGCAGTTCTTC
.	TRBV5-1	.	TRBJ2-5	CASSFLATNGETQYF	TGCGCCAGCAGCTTTTTAGCGACCAACGGGGAGACCCAGTACTTC
.	TRBV6-5	.	TRBJ1-1	CASSYEKWGPQAFF	TGTGCCAGCAGTTACGAAAAATGGGGGCCGCAAGCTTTCTTT
.	TRBV18	.	TRBJ1-5	CASSPSWGNSNQPQHF	TGTGCCAGCTCACCAAGTTGGGGTAACAGCAATCAGCCCCAGCATTTT
.	TRBV4-1	.	TRBJ1-4	CASSLGQTPNEKLFF	TGCGCCAGCAGCCTTGGACAGACTCCTAATGAAAAACTGTTTTTT
.	TRBV5-5	.	TRBJ1-4	CASSLPGRSQNEKLFF	TGTGCCAGCAGCCTACCTGGCCGATCCCAAAATGAAAAACTGTTTTTT
.	TRBV28	.	TRBJ1-1	CASCPLKNTEAFF	TGTGCCAGCTGCCCCCTGAAGAACACTGAAGCTTTCTTT
.	TRBV5-1	.	TRBJ2-5	CASYHSPDRKETQYF	TGCGCCAGCTACCACTCGCCTGACAGGAAAGAGACCCAGTACTTC
.	TRBV6-5	once	TRBJ2-5	CASSWSPIGETQYF	TGTGCCAGCAGTTGGTCCCCGATCGGGGAGACCCAGTACTTC
.	TRBV2	.	TRBJ1-4	CASRRTETTNEKLFF	TGTGCCAGCAGAAGGACAGAGACAACTAATGAAAAACTGTTTTTT
.	TRBV7-3	.	TRBJ2-3	CASSKATLTDTQYF	TGTGCCAGCAGCAAAGCGACACTCACAGATACGCAGTATTTT
.	TRBV5-1	few	TRBJ2-1	CASSLGRDSYNEQFF	TGCGCCAGCAGCTTGGGGCGAGACTCCTACAATGAGCAGTTCTTC